Below, 31 T cell receptor beta chains from the same sample are listed, as sequenced in a study. TCRdb re-called the 5' RACE reads with MiXCR, one entry per CDR3 protein. The sample lists about 47,000 distinct CDR3 sequences; more than 25% were seen once. Sequenced sample: naive CD4+ T cells sorted from blood. Subset noted: naive CD4+ T cells, CD4+CD45RA+CD25-. The origin of the receptors is a female donor with breast cancer.

The chain joins TRBV5-1 to TRBJ2-1; 8 bases are shared with TRBD1. There are 16 residues in the CDR3. After removal of 0 bases from V and 6 bases from J, the junction contained 8 bases not matched to a gene. CDR1 is SGHRS, CDR2 YFSETQ, per germline. In DNA form, the CDR3 reads TGCGCCAGCAGCTTGGGCGCCGGACAGGGTTCCAATGAGCAGTTCTTC. The encoded protein is CASSLGAGQGSNEQFF.

This clonotype was seen only a few times. The rearrangement links TRBV5-1 to TRBJ2-2, with D unclear. Trimming left V 1 base short and J 0 bases short, with 7 bases between. Germline assignment: CDR1 SGHRS and CDR2 YFSETQ. The CDR3 length is 15 residues. Here the CDR3 DNA reads TGCGCCAGCAGCTTGATGGCGCCGAACACCGGGGAGCTGTTTTTT. Residues: CASSLMAPNTGELFF. Using reference TRBV5-1 and TRBJ2-2 for the parts outside the CDR3, the full variable domain is KAGVTQTPRYLIKTRGQQVTLSCSPISGHRSVSWYQQTPGQGLQFLFEYFSETQRNKGNFPGRFSGRQFSNSRSEMNVSTLELGDSALYLCASSLMAPNTGELFFGEGSRLTVL.

This clonotype showed up just a few times. The V gene is TRBV20-1, the J gene TRBJ2-3, with D perhaps given as TRBD1 or TRBD2 (5 bases each). CDR1 and CDR2 (germline): DFQATT, SNEGSKA (reference sequence). The CDR3 length is 13 residues. The V gene lost 6 bases and the J gene lost 1 base, with 11 bases spanning the gap. CDR3 sequence reads: CSALGAGTDTQYF. The CDR3 nucleotides read TGCAGTGCCCTCGGGGCTGGCACAGATACGCAGTATTTT.

This clonotype showed up many times. The V call is TRBV6-2 or TRBV6-3, the J call TRBJ1-1; D not resolved. This CDR3 comprises 13 residues. V lost 3 bases and J lost 1, with 6 bases in between. The germline gives CDR1 MNHEY, CDR2 SVGEGT. CDR3 sequence reads: CASSYSENTEAFF. The CDR3 DNA sequence: TGTGCCAGCAGTTATAGTGAGAACACTGAAGCTTTCTTT.

This clonotype occurred many times. The rearrangement joins TRBV20-1 to TRBJ2-7; D is undetermined. With 4 bases removed from V and 5 bases from J, the gap between germline ends came to 9 bases. The germline gives CDR1 DFQATT, CDR2 SNEGSKA (reference sequence). This CDR3 region has 11 residues. This chain's CDR3 is CSAIEIDEQYF. The CDR3 bases are TGCAGTGCTATCGAAATCGACGAGCAGTACTTC.

In regard to this clonotype: The CDR3 does not close with the conserved phenylalanine or tryptophan, likely indicating a read error. The gene calls are TRBV19 and TRBJ1-2, with D maybe TRBD1 (6 bases). The CDR3 totals 13 residues. The V gene's germline CDR1 is LNHDA and CDR2 SQIVND (reference sequence). Trimming shortened V by 0 bases and J by 6 bases, and 8 bases separated the two germline ends. The CDR3 region has the DNA TGTGCCAGTAGTATAGACGGACAGAATGGCTACACCCTC. Translating it yields CASSIDGQNGYTL.

The chain uses TRBV15 and TRBJ2-7, with D tentatively TRBD1 (5 bases). Germline V gives CDR1 LNHNV, CDR2 YYDKDF (reference sequence). Trimming left V 1 base short and J 2 bases short, with 12 bases between. The CDR3 length is 15 residues. The CDR3, as DNA: TGTGCCACCAGCAGAGGACAGAAACCAGCCTACGAGCAGTACTTC. This gives the protein CATSRGQKPAYEQYF. The full variable domain, completed using reference TRBV15 and TRBJ2-7, is DAMVIQNPRYQVTQFGKPVTLSCSQTLNHNVMYWYQQKSSQAPKLLFHYYDKDFNNEADTPDNFQSRRPNTSFCFLDIRSPGLGDTAMYLCATSRGQKPAYEQYFGPGTRLTVT.

CDR3 sequence: CASSLVPSQGRGEQYF. CDR3 nucleotides: TGTGCCAGCAGCTTGGTTCCCTCGCAGGGGCGCGGCGAGCAGTACTTC. This sequence joins TRBV5-5 and TRBJ2-7; tentatively, D is TRBD1 (6 bases). CDR1 is SGHKS, CDR2 YYEKEE, per germline (reference sequence). V dropped 0 bases and J dropped 6 bases, with 19 bases sitting between them. The CDR3 totals 16 residues. The full variable domain, rest sourced from reference TRBV5-5 and TRBJ2-7, is DAGVTQSPTHLIKTRGQQVTLRCSPISGHKSVSWYQQVLGQGPQFIFQYYEKEERGRGNFPDRFSARQFPNYSSELNVNALLLGDSALYLCASSLVPSQGRGEQYFGPGTRLTVT.

This clonotype was seen a handful of times. The genes are TRBV5-6 and TRBJ2-3; 11 nucleotides match TRBD2. V lost 2 bases, J lost 6 bases, and 5 bases stayed unmatched. Per the germline V gene, CDR1 is SGHDT and CDR2 is YYEEEE. This CDR3 spans 15 amino acids. This CDR3 is CASSFTSGGEDTQYF. CDR3 DNA sequence: TGTGCCAGCAGCTTTACTAGCGGGGGTGAGGATACGCAGTATTTT.

The J gene is TRBJ2-4, the V gene TRBV7-2; D may be TRBD2 (5 bases). Germline CDR1 reads SGHTA; CDR2 reads FQGNSA. Trimming took off 4 bases at V and 6 bases at J, with 10 bases between the two ends. This CDR3 has 13 residues. The CDR3 DNA sequence: TGTGCCAGCAGCTCGGTCCGGGGAAACATTCAGTACTTC. Encoded protein: CASSSVRGNIQYF. The whole variable domain, filled in from reference TRBV7-2 and TRBJ2-4, reads GAGVSQSPSNKVTEKGKDVELRCDPISGHTALYWYRQSLGQGLEFLIYFQGNSAPDKSGLPSDRFSAERTGGSVSTLTIQRTQQEDSAVYLCASSSVRGNIQYFGAGTRLSVL.

This sequence joins TRBV5-1 and TRBJ1-2, with 7 positions matching TRBD1. Trimming removed 2 bases from V and 6 bases from J; junction bases left unmatched: 4. Germline V gene sequence: CDR1 SGHRS, CDR2 YFSETQ. CDR3 size: 13 residues. CDR3 loop: CASSLTGDDGYTF. In nucleotides, the CDR3 is TGCGCCAGCAGCTTAACAGGGGACGATGGCTACACCTTC. Full variable domain (remainder filled in from reference TRBV5-1 and TRBJ1-2): KAGVTQTPRYLIKTRGQQVTLSCSPISGHRSVSWYQQTPGQGLQFLFEYFSETQRNKGNFPGRFSGRQFSNSRSEMNVSTLELGDSALYLCASSLTGDDGYTFGSGTRLTVV.

This chain links TRBV7-2 with TRBJ2-3; 8 nucleotides match TRBD1. This CDR3 is built from 14 residues. The V gene end was trimmed by 2 bases and the J gene end by 3 bases; junction bases not matched to a gene: 1. From germline, CDR1 is SGHTA and CDR2 FQGNSA. CDR3 residues: CTSSLQGATDTQYF. The CDR3 DNA sequence: TGTACCAGCAGCTTACAGGGGGCAACAGATACGCAGTATTTT.

This clonotype was observed a single time. This rearrangement joins TRBV3-1 to TRBJ2-5, with a tentative D call TRBD1 (6 bases). The germline gives CDR1 LGHDT, CDR2 YNNKEL (reference sequence). The V and J ends lost 4 bases and 5 bases respectively, with 23 bases between them. This CDR3 has 17 residues. The CDR3 DNA reads as TGTGCCAGCAGCCCCTACTCTTCGACAGGCCAGGGCGAGACCCAGTACTTC. Translating gives CASSPYSSTGQGETQYF.

The chain joins TRBV4-1 to TRBJ2-7; 7 nucleotides align to TRBD2. The trim removed 0 bases at V and 0 bases at J, leaving 5 bases unmatched. This CDR3 has 16 residues. CDR1 is MGHRA, CDR2 YSYEKL, per germline. CDR3 amino acids: CASSQESGVLSYEQYF. In DNA form, the CDR3 reads TGCGCCAGCAGCCAAGAGAGCGGGGTCCTCTCCTACGAGCAGTACTTC.

This clonotype was recorded a few times. V and J are TRBV7-2 and TRBJ1-2; no clear D gene. The germline V gene encodes CDR1 SGHTA and CDR2 FQGNSA. V gave up 1 base and J gave up 8 bases, with 17 bases separating them. The CDR3 is 15 amino acids. The CDR3 DNA follows: TGTGCCAGCAGCTTAGGGACGCCCAATCGTGAGGGCTACACCTTC. This codes for CASSLGTPNREGYTF. The full variable domain, completed using reference TRBV7-2 and TRBJ1-2, is GAGVSQSPSNKVTEKGKDVELRCDPISGHTALYWYRQSLGQGLEFLIYFQGNSAPDKSGLPSDRFSAERTGGSVSTLTIQRTQQEDSAVYLCASSLGTPNREGYTFGSGTRLTVV.

The genes are TRBV5-6 and TRBJ1-1, with D maybe TRBD1 (5 bases). There are 14 residues in the CDR3. CDR1 SGHDT and CDR2 YYEEEE come from the germline V gene. Trimming took 3 bases from V and 4 from J, leaving 13 bases between them. DNA for the CDR3: TGTGCCAGCAGCTGGGGGGAGAGGGGCACTGAAGCTTTCTTT. It codes for CASSWGERGTEAFF.

This clonotype was picked up a small number of times. This chain joins TRBV20-1 and TRBJ2-1, with TRBD2 matching 7 bases. The V segment lost 1 base and the J segment 3 bases; nucleotides outside the gene matches: 6. Germline values: CDR1 DFQATT, CDR2 SNEGSKA (reference sequence). The CDR3 has 15 residues. The CDR3 region has the DNA TGCAGTGCTAGAGTCGGCGGGAGTGGCTACAATGAGCAGTTCTTC. Translated, it gives CSARVGGSGYNEQFF.

This clonotype has just a few counts. The rearrangement links TRBV6-2 or TRBV6-3 to TRBJ2-3; D call uncertain. This CDR3 is built from 16 residues. The germline V and J ends were trimmed by 6 bases and 4 bases, with 20 bases remaining between them. Germline CDR1 reads MNHEY; CDR2 reads SVGEGT. The CDR3 DNA reads as TGTGCCAGCAGATCTAGGACCCCGAGAGGAGCAGATACGCAGTATTTT. Translating gives CASRSRTPRGADTQYF.

The chain combines TRBV5-1 with TRBJ1-1; a possible D gene is TRBD1 (5 bases). V gave up 0 bases and J gave up 11 bases, with 11 bases separating them. Germline V gene lookup returns CDR1 SGHRS and CDR2 YFSETQ. The CDR3 contains 12 residues. CDR3 nucleotides: TGCGCCAGCAGCTTGGAGGGGCCGAGGGCTTTCTTT. Translating it yields CASSLEGPRAFF.

Concerning this clonotype itself: No conserved phenylalanine or tryptophan is present at the end of the CDR3, so a read error is the likely explanation. The V gene is TRBV15, the J gene TRBJ1-4; D not resolved. The CDR3 loop spans 14 amino acids. Between the trimmed V and J ends, which lost 3 bases and 6 bases, there was a span of 11 bases. CDR1 and CDR2 (germline): LNHNV, YYDKDF (reference sequence). The CDR3 is CATSSPPRYEKLFS. DNA for the CDR3: TGTGCCACCAGCAGCCCCCCGCGATATGAAAAACTGTTTTCT.

This clonotype was found a few times. The V call is TRBV20-1, the J call TRBJ2-5; TRBD2 aligns across 9 bases. The CDR3 is made up of 13 amino acids. After removal of 5 bases from V and 3 bases from J, the junction contained 4 bases not matched to a gene. Germline CDR1 and CDR2: DFQATT and SNEGSKA (reference sequence). The CDR3 DNA sequence: TGCAGTGCTTGGGGACTAGCAGAAGAGACCCAGTACTTC. It codes for CSAWGLAEETQYF.

This clonotype was counted at least ten times. The rearrangement links TRBV5-1 to TRBJ2-7; 7 bases align to TRBD1. V lost 4 bases, J lost 4 bases, and 5 bases stayed unmatched. The length of the CDR3 is 13 residues. Per the germline V gene, CDR1 is SGHRS and CDR2 is YFSETQ. The DNA of the CDR3 is TGCGCCAGCAGCCGGGACAGCGAATACGAGCAGTACTTC. It translates to CASSRDSEYEQYF. Based on the CDR3 plus reference TRBV5-1 and TRBJ2-7, the full variable domain is KAGVTQTPRYLIKTRGQQVTLSCSPISGHRSVSWYQQTPGQGLQFLFEYFSETQRNKGNFPGRFSGRQFSNSRSEMNVSTLELGDSALYLCASSRDSEYEQYFGPGTRLTVT.

In this sample, this clonotype turned up a few times. The chain joins TRBV19 to TRBJ2-1; 10 bases fit TRBD2. This CDR3 contains 15 residues. The V gene end was trimmed by 2 bases and the J gene end by 11 bases; junction bases not matched to a gene: 9. Germline CDR1 and CDR2: LNHDA and SQIVND (reference sequence). CDR3 loop: CASSIQASGRAQQFF. The CDR3 nucleotides read TGTGCCAGTAGTATACAGGCTAGCGGGAGAGCCCAGCAGTTCTTC.

The rearrangement joins TRBV20-1 to TRBJ2-7, with D perhaps TRBD2 (5 bases). Germline V gene data show CDR1 as DFQATT and CDR2 as SNEGSKA (reference sequence). CDR3 length equals 13 residues. Deletions cut 5 bases from V and 4 bases from J, with 15 bases between. CDR3 amino acids: CSAAVLGRYEQYF. The DNA for the CDR3 is TGCAGTGCTGCAGTACTAGGACGGTACGAGCAGTACTTC.

Notes on this clonotype: This could be a read error, since a much larger clone is one nucleotide away. V gene TRBV7-3 combines with J gene TRBJ2-2, with 11 nucleotides matching TRBD2. The junction had 9 bases not matched to a gene; V was cut back by 5 bases and J by 4 bases. The CDR3 consists of 17 residues. From germline, CDR1 is SGHTA and CDR2 FQGTGA. This CDR3 is CASSKNPSGGRTGELFF. The CDR3 nucleotides are TGTGCCAGCAGCAAAAACCCTAGCGGGGGGCGCACCGGGGAGCTGTTTTTT. The full variable domain, in which reference TRBV7-3 and TRBJ2-2 provide the parts outside the CDR3, is GAGVSQTPSNKVTEKGKYVELRCDPISGHTALYWYRQSLGQGPEFLIYFQGTGAADDSGLPNDRFFAVRPEGSVSTLKIQRTERGDSAVYLCASSKNPSGGRTGELFFGEGSRLTVL.

This clonotype has more than one count but fewer than ten. The J gene is TRBJ2-3, the V gene TRBV12-3 or TRBV12-4, with 8 bases fitting TRBD2. The V segment lost 0 bases and the J segment 3 bases; nucleotides outside the gene matches: 2. The CDR3 loop spans 15 amino acids. CDR3 region: CASSLAGLETDTQYF. CDR3 bases: TGTGCCAGCAGTTTAGCGGGACTAGAAACAGATACGCAGTATTTT.

As for this clonotype: The junction departs from germline at one end; a sequencing error may be responsible. The rearrangement links TRBV7-2 to TRBJ2-7, with 10 bases aligning to TRBD2. The CDR3 has 15 residues. CDR1 and CDR2 from the germline V gene are SGHTA and FQGNSA. The CDR3: CAGSLAGLAVYEQYF. The CDR3, as DNA: TGTGCCGGCAGCTTAGCCGGACTAGCGGTCTACGAGCAGTACTTC.

This clonotype was detected a few times. The V gene is TRBV6-2 or TRBV6-3, the J gene TRBJ1-5; D remains ambiguous. CDR1 is MNHEY and CDR2 is SVGEGT in the germline V gene. The CDR3 is 13 residues long. Trimming pared 7 bases from V and 4 bases from J, leaving 11 bases between. CDR3 region: CASTRTGNQPQHF. The DNA of the CDR3 is TGTGCCAGCACTCGGACGGGGAATCAGCCCCAGCATTTT.

The gene calls are TRBV12-3 or TRBV12-4 and TRBJ2-7; 7 bases line up with TRBD2. This CDR3 is 15 amino acids long. Unmatched junction bases numbered 8, after V lost 4 bases and J lost 2 bases. The CDR3 region has the DNA TGTGCCAGCAGTTCCTCCCAGCTAGCGGCCTACGAGCAGTACTTC. Encoded protein: CASSSSQLAAYEQYF.

The table lists this clonotype with many counts. CDR3 in amino acids: CASRREGDTQYF. CDR3 DNA: TGCGCCAGCAGGCGGGAGGGAGATACGCAGTATTTT. The V gene is TRBV5-1, the J gene TRBJ2-3; TRBD2 matches 9 bases. Germline lookup yields CDR1 SGHRS and CDR2 YFSETQ. The junction had 0 bases not matched to a gene; V was cut back by 5 bases and J by 5 bases. This CDR3 is built from 12 residues.

CDR3: CSAGSGRGTDTQYF. The CDR3 region has the DNA TGCAGTGCGGGTAGCGGGAGGGGCACAGATACGCAGTATTTT. The chain is built from TRBV20-1 and TRBJ2-3; 11 bases map to TRBD2. V was clipped by 6 bases and J by 1 base; unmatched bases: 3. CDR3 length equals 14 residues. Per the germline V gene, CDR1 is DFQATT and CDR2 is SNEGSKA (reference sequence).